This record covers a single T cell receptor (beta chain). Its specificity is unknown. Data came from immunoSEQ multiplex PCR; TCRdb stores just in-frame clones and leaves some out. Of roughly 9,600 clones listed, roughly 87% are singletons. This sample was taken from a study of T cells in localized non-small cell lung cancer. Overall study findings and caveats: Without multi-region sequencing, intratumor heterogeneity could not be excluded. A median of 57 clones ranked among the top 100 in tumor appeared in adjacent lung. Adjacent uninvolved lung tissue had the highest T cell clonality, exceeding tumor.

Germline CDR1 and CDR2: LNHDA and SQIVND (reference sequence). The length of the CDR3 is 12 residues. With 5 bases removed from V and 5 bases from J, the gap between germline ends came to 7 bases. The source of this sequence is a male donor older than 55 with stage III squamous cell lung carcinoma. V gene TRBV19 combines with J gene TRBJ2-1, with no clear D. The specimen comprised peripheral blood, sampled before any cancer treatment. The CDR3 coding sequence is TGTGCCAGTAGTTGGCAGGACAATGAGCAGTTCTTC. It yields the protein CASSWQDNEQFF.